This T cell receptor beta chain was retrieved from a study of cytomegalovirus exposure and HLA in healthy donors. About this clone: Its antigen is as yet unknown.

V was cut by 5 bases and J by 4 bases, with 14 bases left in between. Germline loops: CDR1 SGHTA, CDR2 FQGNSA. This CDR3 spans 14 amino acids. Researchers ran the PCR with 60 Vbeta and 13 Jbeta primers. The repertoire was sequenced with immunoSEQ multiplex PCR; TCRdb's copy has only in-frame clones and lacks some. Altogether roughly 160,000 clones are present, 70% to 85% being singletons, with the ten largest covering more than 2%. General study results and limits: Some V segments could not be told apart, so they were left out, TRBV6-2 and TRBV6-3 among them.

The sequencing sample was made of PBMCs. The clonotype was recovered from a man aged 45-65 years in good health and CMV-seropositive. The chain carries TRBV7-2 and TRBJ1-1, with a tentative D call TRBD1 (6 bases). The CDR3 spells CASSPNQGGTEAFF. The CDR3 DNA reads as TGTGCCAGCAGCCCAAATCAAGGGGGCACTGAAGCTTTCTTT. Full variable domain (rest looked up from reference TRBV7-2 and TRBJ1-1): GAGVSQSPSNKVTEKGKDVELRCDPISGHTALYWYRQSLGQGLEFLIYFQGNSAPDKSGLPSDRFSAERTGGSVSTLTIQRTQQEDSAVYLCASSPNQGGTEAFFGQGTRLTVV.